A selection of T cell receptor beta chains follows, all from one sample in a study of blood T cell repertoires in COVID-19. Some clones are missing from TCRdb's copy, which holds only in-frame ones; the method was immunoSEQ multiplex PCR. This sample has approximately 70,000 clones, with around 85% found just once. The sequenced material came from peripheral blood. The source is a woman aged 50 to 65 with acute or convalescent COVID-19. Each CDR3 is given with its conserved first and last residue. A D gene is named only where the DNA matches it firmly. Rows may omit the clone size; those that give it use once, few, many or a size class.

v_gene	j_gene	d_gene	abundance	CDR3nt	CDR3aa
TRBV5-1	TRBJ2-3	TRBD2	.	TGCGCCAGCAGCTTGGGAGGGACTAGCGGGAAAACAGATACGCAGTATTTT	CASSLGGTSGKTDTQYF
TRBV7-6	TRBJ1-6	.	.	TGTGCCAGCAGCCGGGGGGCCGGCGGAATCTCCTATAATTCACCCCTCCACTTT	CASSRGAGGISYNSPLHF
TRBV4-1	TRBJ1-5	.	.	TGCGCCAGCAGCCAGACCCCGAACGGACAGACGCCGCGCGCGTCCCAGCATTTT	CASSQTPNGQTPRASQHF
TRBV5-1	TRBJ2-2	.	.	TGCGCCAGCAGCTTGGGAGCAGGGGAAAACACCGGGGAGCTGTTTTTT	CASSLGAGENTGELFF
TRBV12-3/TRBV12-4	TRBJ1-2	.	.	TGTGCCAGCAGTTTAATAGGGAGCTATGGCTACACCTTC	CASSLIGSYGYTF
TRBV7-8	TRBJ1-2	TRBD1	.	TGTGCCAGCAGCTATTCGACAGGGATGGACTATGGCTACACCTTC	CASSYSTGMDYGYTF
TRBV5-5	TRBJ1-4	.	few	TGTGCCAGCAGCTTGTACGGGGGAGACGGGGAAAAACTGTTTTTT	CASSLYGGDGEKLFF
TRBV20-1	TRBJ2-7	.	once	TGCAGTGCTGGCAAGATCTACGAGCAGTACTTC	CSAGKIYEQYF
TRBV18	TRBJ2-7	TRBD2	once	TGTGCCAGCTCACTCGGACTAGCGGGGTACGACGAGCAGTACTTC	CASSLGLAGYDEQYF
TRBV11-2	TRBJ2-1	TRBD2	.	TGTGCCAGCAGCTTAGGTAGCGGGAACCTCTACAATGAGCAGTTCTTC	CASSLGSGNLYNEQFF
TRBV27	TRBJ1-2	TRBD1	.	TGTGCCAGCAGTTCTTCTACAGGGGCCACCTTC	CASSSSTGATF
TRBV28	TRBJ1-2	TRBD1	.	TGTGCCATTAGACCGGGACAGGACTATGGCTACACCTTC	CAIRPGQDYGYTF
TRBV9	TRBJ2-1	TRBD1	.	TGTGCCAGCAGCGGAGAGACAGGGAGATACAATGAGCAGTTCTTC	CASSGETGRYNEQFF
TRBV7-9	TRBJ1-2	TRBD1	.	TGTGCCAGCAGCTTCGACAGGGTTCGTGATGGCTACACCTTC	CASSFDRVRDGYTF
TRBV5-5	TRBJ2-1	TRBD2	.	TGTGCCAGCAGCTTGGCCGGGGGGGTTAGAGGCAATGAGCAGTTCTTC	CASSLAGGVRGNEQFF
TRBV9	TRBJ2-5	TRBD1	few	TGTGCCAGCAGCGACGGGACAGCCTACCAAGAGACCCAGTACTTC	CASSDGTAYQETQYF
TRBV5-4	TRBJ2-6	.	.	TGTGCCAGCAGCTCTCTTTTCGGGACATCGAGCTCTGGGGCCAACGTCCTGACTTTC	CASSSLFGTSSSGANVLTF
TRBV6-5	TRBJ1-5	.	.	TGTGCCAGCAGCCACTCCGAGAGCAATCAGCCCCAGCATTTT	CASSHSESNQPQHF
TRBV7-3	TRBJ1-6	.	.	TGTGCCAGCGGAATCGAGGGGGACTCACCCCTCCACTTT	CASGIEGDSPLHF
TRBV7-9	TRBJ1-1	TRBD1	.	TGTGCCAGCAGCTTAGGAGGGGGCTCGAACACTGAAGCTTTCTTT	CASSLGGGSNTEAFF
TRBV19	TRBJ1-1	.	.	TGTGCCAGTAGTATCGGGTTTTCGAACACTGAAGCTTTCTTT	CASSIGFSNTEAFF
TRBV19	TRBJ2-6	TRBD1	.	TGTGCCACTAAACAGGGGGAAGGCAAAGCTTCTGGGGCCAACGTCCTGACTTTC	CATKQGEGKASGANVLTF
TRBV19	TRBJ1-5	TRBD1	few	TGTGCCAGTAGTATGGGGACAGGGACCGGGGGTCAGCCCCAGCATTTT	CASSMGTGTGGQPQHF
TRBV30	TRBJ2-5	.	.	TGTGCCTGGAGTGAAGGGACACAAGAGACCCAGTACTTC	CAWSEGTQETQYF
TRBV4-1	TRBJ1-5	.	.	TGCGCCAGCGGTGAGAATCAGCCCCAGCATTTT	CASGENQPQHF
TRBV27	TRBJ1-1	.	few	TGTGCCAGCAGAGAGTGGGGGTCCTCACAGGGATGGGGCACTGAAGCTTTCTTT	CASREWGSSQGWGTEAFF
TRBV19	TRBJ2-5	TRBD1	.	TGTGCCAGTAGTATCAGGGGACAGGTTCAAGAGACCCAGTACTTC	CASSIRGQVQETQYF
TRBV2	TRBJ2-7	TRBD2	.	TGTGCCAGCGTGACTAGCGGACCCTACGAGCAGTACTTC	CASVTSGPYEQYF
TRBV7-9	TRBJ1-2	TRBD1	.	TGTGCCAGCTCTCTACAGGGGGACTATGGCTACACCTTC	CASSLQGDYGYTF
TRBV7-8	TRBJ1-1	TRBD1	.	TGTGCCAGCAGCACGGACAGGCGACTCCTGAACACTGAAGCTTTCTTT	CASSTDRRLLNTEAFF
TRBV5-1	TRBJ1-3	TRBD1	.	TGCGCCAGCAGCTCCGCCCCGGACAGGTTCTCTGGAAACACCATATATTTT	CASSSAPDRFSGNTIYF
TRBV6-5	TRBJ2-5	.	.	TGTGCCAGCAGTTACTCGAAAGGAGGTGGTCAAGAGACCCAGTACTTC	CASSYSKGGGQETQYF
TRBV6-2/TRBV6-3	TRBJ2-7	.	.	TGTGCCAGCAGTTACGACGTTTTTGCAGGCCTGGATATTGTGCAGTACTTC	CASSYDVFAGLDIVQYF
TRBV5-1	TRBJ2-7	TRBD1	.	TGCGCCAGCAGCCCGGACAGGGGCAAGCTTGGGGGCGAGCAGTACTTC	CASSPDRGKLGGEQYF
TRBV19	TRBJ2-7	TRBD1	.	TGTGCCAGTAGTCGGGGACAGGGAGCCTACGAGCAGTACTTC	CASSRGQGAYEQYF
TRBV3-1/TRBV3-2	TRBJ1-5	TRBD1	.	TGTGCCAGCAGCCACTCGACAGGGGATCAGCCCCAGCATTTT	CASSHSTGDQPQHF
TRBV9	TRBJ2-1	.	few	TGTGCCAGCAGCGTAGATAGCGTGGGATACAATGAGCAGTTCTTC	CASSVDSVGYNEQFF
TRBV14	TRBJ1-1	.	.	TGTGCCAGCAGCCAAGATTGGCTGGGCGCTTTCTTT	CASSQDWLGAFF
TRBV11-1	TRBJ2-7	TRBD1	.	TGTGCCAGCAGCGGGACAGGCTACGAGCAGTACTTC	CASSGTGYEQYF
TRBV6-5	TRBJ1-6	.	.	TGTGCCAGCAGTTCCTCGGCGACAGCTAATTCACCCCTCCACTTT	CASSSSATANSPLHF
TRBV18	TRBJ2-1	TRBD2	.	TGTGCCAGCTCCCTAAGTCTTAGGCTAGCGGGAGGAGGAGATGAGCAGTTCTTC	CASSLSLRLAGGGDEQFF
TRBV7-2	TRBJ2-2	.	.	TGTGCCAGCAGTTTCTATCTTTCCGGGGAGCTGTTTTTT	CASSFYLSGELFF
TRBV19	TRBJ2-5	TRBD2	.	TGTGCCAGTAGTATTAGCGGGAGCGTGCAAGAGACCCAGTACTTC	CASSISGSVQETQYF
TRBV30	TRBJ1-2	.	few	TGTGCCTGGAGACGAGGGGGCTACACCTTC	CAWRRGGYTF
TRBV4-2	TRBJ2-1	TRBD2	few	TGTGCCAGCAGCCAAGGACTAGCGGGATACGGAACCAACAATGAGCAGTTCTTC	CASSQGLAGYGTNNEQFF
TRBV7-2	TRBJ2-5	.	.	TGTGCCAGCAGCTTAAGCGCTAGCGAAGGGACCCAGTACTTC	CASSLSASEGTQYF
TRBV29-1	TRBJ2-1	.	once	TGCAGCGTTGACTCTTCCGCTGGGGGGGCGAATGAGCAGTTCTTC	CSVDSSAGGANEQFF
TRBV30	TRBJ2-1	TRBD2	.	TGTGCCTGGAGTAGGACGGGGGGGCATGAGCAGTTCTTC	CAWSRTGGHEQFF
TRBV10-3	TRBJ2-3	TRBD2	.	TGTGCCATCAGTGTAGCAGCGGGGGCCGGGGGTACGCAGTATTTT	CAISVAAGAGGTQYF
TRBV30	TRBJ1-1	.	.	TGTGCCTGGTCCCGGGGTCGGCAGACTGAAGCTTTCTTT	CAWSRGRQTEAFF
TRBV5-1	TRBJ2-1	.	.	TGCGCCAGCAGCTTGACTCCGGAGGATGAGCAGTTCTTC	CASSLTPEDEQFF
TRBV6-5	TRBJ2-4	TRBD1	.	TGTGCCAGCAGTCAAACCCGGGACAGAAACATTCAGTACTTC	CASSQTRDRNIQYF
TRBV5-1	TRBJ1-1	.	many	TGCGCCAGCAGCTTGCTTTCAGGGGTGGGCACTGAAGCTTTCTTT	CASSLLSGVGTEAFF
TRBV6-5	TRBJ2-7	TRBD2	.	TGTGCCATCAGGACTAGCTCTTCCTACGAGCAGTACTTC	CAIRTSSSYEQYF
TRBV7-6	TRBJ2-1	TRBD2	.	TGTGCCAGCAGTTCCTACACCGGACGGGGGGGCATCGATGAGCAGTTCTTC	CASSSYTGRGGIDEQFF
TRBV6-4	TRBJ2-1	TRBD2	.	TGTGCCAGCAGTGACTGGCGGGAGGGTAATGAGCAGTTCTTC	CASSDWREGNEQFF
TRBV2	TRBJ1-5	.	.	TGTGCCAGCAGCGTAGGACAGCCTTATAGCAATCAGCCCCAGCATTTT	CASSVGQPYSNQPQHF